Detailed here is one TCR beta chain. Other DNA variants within this sample encode the same CDR3. CDR3 length equals 13 residues. Germline V gene lookup returns CDR1 SEHNR and CDR2 FQNEAQ (reference sequence). Between the trimmed V and J ends, which lost 1 base and 9 bases, there was a span of 10 bases. Repertoires were generated with immunoSEQ multiplex PCR, while TCRdb's copy carries only in-frame clones and drops some. Among under 50,000 clones listed, 75% to 90% were seen once. The data belong to a study of OX40 agonist ivuxolimab in advanced cancers. The overall study: Patients received the agonistic anti-OX40 (CD134) antibody ivuxolimab.

The receptor was derived from an adult with an advanced solid tumor such as melanoma, head and neck, liver or kidney cancer. The chain is built from TRBV7-9 and TRBJ1-5, with D maybe TRBD1 (5 bases). This specimen was CD4+ or CD8+ T cells sorted from blood, taken in a trial of the OX40 agonist ivuxolimab. For the CDR3, the DNA is TGTGCCAGCAGCTTAGGAGAGGGGCCGCCCCAGCATTTT. Residues: CASSLGEGPPQHF.